These T cell receptor beta chains were read from a single sample in a study of T cells in Graves' hyperthyroidism and ophthalmopathy. TCRdb re-called the multiplex PCR reads through MiXCR, storing one row per CDR3 protein. The table shows nearly 600,000 distinct CDR3 sequences, with approximately 15% occurring only once. The specimen was blood. These receptor sequences come from a woman aged 25 to 45 with Graves' hyperthyroidism that later progressed to Graves' ophthalmopathy. Each CDR3 is given with its conserved first and last residue. D genes are given only for firm matches. The size of a clone is reported for some rows only, either as once, few or many, or as a class for expanded clones.

>TRBV6-2/TRBV6-3|TRBJ2-7|many|NA
TGTGCCAGCAGTTACGGGGGATCGAGGTTCTACGAGCAGTACTTC
CASSYGGSRFYEQYF
>TRBV4-2|TRBJ2-5|many|NA
TGTGCCAGCAGCCAAGGCCAGGAGGGGGAGACCCAGTACTTC
CASSQGQEGETQYF
>TRBV11-2|TRBJ2-5|NA|NA
TGTGCCAGCAGCTTAGGCGGCCTCCCGGAGACCCAGTACTTC
CASSLGGLPETQYF
>TRBV12-5|TRBJ2-2|NA|NA
TGTGCTAGTGGTTTGGTATTAGGGAGCACCGGGGAGCTGTTTTTT
CASGLVLGSTGELFF
>TRBV20-1|TRBJ2-7|few|NA
TGCAGTGCTAGAGACCACTACGAGGCCTACGAGCAGTACTTC
CSARDHYEAYEQYF
>TRBV7-2|TRBJ1-4|NA|TRBD1
TGTGCCAGCAGCCGAGAAAAGGGACAGGGTCAGGAAAAACTGTTTTTT
CASSREKGQGQEKLFF
>TRBV7-9|TRBJ1-2|many|NA
TGTGCCAGCAGCTTCAACCCTTACACCGATGGCTACACCTTC
CASSFNPYTDGYTF
>TRBV24-1|TRBJ1-2|few|NA
TGTGCCACCAGTGGCCAGTTCTATGGCTACACCTTC
CATSGQFYGYTF
>TRBV24-1|TRBJ2-1|many|TRBD1
TGTGCCACCAGTGACCGGACAGGGTTGGATGAGCAGTTCTTC
CATSDRTGLDEQFF
>TRBV4-1|TRBJ1-2|NA|NA
TGCGCCAGCAGCCATAAGGAGGGGGTGGATGATGGCTACACCTTC
CASSHKEGVDDGYTF
>TRBV7-9|TRBJ1-1|many|NA
TGTGCCAGCAGCTCGACATTGTTTGAAGCTTTCTTT
CASSSTLFEAFF
>TRBV5-1|TRBJ2-1|many|NA
TGCGCCAGCAGACGAAGGGACCTTTACGATGAGCAGTTCTTC
CASRRRDLYDEQFF
>TRBV6-2/TRBV6-3|TRBJ2-2|NA|NA
TGTGCCAGCAGGGGGGATGTTGTGGGACCCACCGAGGAGCTGTTTTTT
CASRGDVVGPTEELFF
>TRBV5-1|TRBJ2-3|many|NA
TGCGCCAGCAGCTTAACAGGCCCCACAGCCCCCACAGATACGCAGTATTTT
CASSLTGPTAPTDTQYF
>TRBV6-5|TRBJ2-7|many|TRBD1
TGTGCCAGCAGTTACGGACAGCATTTAAGCAGGGGGGAGCAGTACTTC
CASSYGQHLSRGEQYF
>TRBV5-1|TRBJ2-1|NA|TRBD2
TGCGCCAGCAGCTTAGCCGGGACTAGCGGGTTCTCCTACAATGAGCAGTTCTTC
CASSLAGTSGFSYNEQFF
>TRBV6-2/TRBV6-3|TRBJ2-3|many|NA
TGTGCCAGCATCCCAGATGACAGGCTCACAGATACGCAGTATTTT
CASIPDDRLTDTQYF
>TRBV28|TRBJ2-7|NA|NA
TGTGCCAGCACCAGCTTATACGAGCAGTACTTC
CASTSLYEQYF
>TRBV5-1|TRBJ1-1|many|NA
TGCGCCAGCAGCTCGCCGCGAGGGCAAGCTTTCTTT
CASSSPRGQAFF
>TRBV20-1|TRBJ1-5|many|NA
TGCAGTGCTAGTCCCGAGGGAACTCAGCCCCAGCATTTT
CSASPEGTQPQHF
>TRBV20-1|TRBJ2-7|NA|TRBD1
TGCAGTGCTGAAGGGGGCCTAGGCTCCTACGAGCAGTACTTC
CSAEGGLGSYEQYF
>TRBV19|TRBJ1-4|many|NA
TGTGCCAGTAGCAGGACAGTTGGGACTAATGAAAAACTGTTTTTT
CASSRTVGTNEKLFF
>TRBV6-5|TRBJ2-6|many|NA
TGTGCCAGCAGTTACCCAGGGAACTCTGGGGCCAACGTCCTGACTTTC
CASSYPGNSGANVLTF
>TRBV5-5|TRBJ1-1|many|NA
TGTGCCAGCAGCTTTGAAGGTGACATGAACACTGAAGCTTTCTTT
CASSFEGDMNTEAFF
>TRBV6-1|TRBJ1-2|NA|NA
TGTGCCAGCTCACCCGGGAGCGTACAGGGCGCCGGCTATGGCTACACCTTC
CASSPGSVQGAGYGYTF
>TRBV28|TRBJ2-3|NA|TRBD2
TGTGCCAGCAGTTTGGGGACTAGGGCCTATACGCAGTATTTT
CASSLGTRAYTQYF
>TRBV30|TRBJ1-1|many|TRBD1
TGTGCCTGGAGTAAGGGACAGGGGGATTTTAATGAAGCTTTCTTT
CAWSKGQGDFNEAFF
>TRBV20-1|TRBJ2-1|NA|TRBD2
TGCAGTGCTATCCCCCCGGTCAGAGCGGGGAACAATGAGCAGTTCTTC
CSAIPPVRAGNNEQFF
>TRBV7-2|TRBJ2-7|NA|TRBD1
TGTGCCTGGACCCCCTTAGGGACAGGGGCCTACGAGCAGTACTTC
CAWTPLGTGAYEQYF
>TRBV19|TRBJ1-5|many|TRBD1
TGTGCCAGTAGTATAGATCTTACTTCCATGGACAGGAGAAGGCAGCCCCAGCATTTT
CASSIDLTSMDRRRQPQHF
>TRBV6-6|TRBJ1-4|many|NA
TGTGCCAGCAGTTACTCGGAAGAAAAACTGTTTTTT
CASSYSEEKLFF
>TRBV19|TRBJ2-1|many|TRBD2
TGTGCCAGTAGTATAACGCCAGGACTAGCGGGAGGAGGTGAGCAGTTCTTC
CASSITPGLAGGGEQFF
>TRBV19|TRBJ2-1|NA|NA
TGTGCCAGTAGTCCATCAAAAAGGAGAGGTTACAATGAGCAGTTCTTC
CASSPSKRRGYNEQFF
>TRBV5-5|TRBJ2-5|NA|NA
TGTGCCAGCAGCTCCTTGGCGGGACACCAAGAGACCCAGTACTTC
CASSSLAGHQETQYF
>TRBV27|TRBJ2-7|NA|TRBD2
TGTGCCAGCAGTTTCCGGACTAGCGGGAGCCCCTACGAGCAGTACTTC
CASSFRTSGSPYEQYF